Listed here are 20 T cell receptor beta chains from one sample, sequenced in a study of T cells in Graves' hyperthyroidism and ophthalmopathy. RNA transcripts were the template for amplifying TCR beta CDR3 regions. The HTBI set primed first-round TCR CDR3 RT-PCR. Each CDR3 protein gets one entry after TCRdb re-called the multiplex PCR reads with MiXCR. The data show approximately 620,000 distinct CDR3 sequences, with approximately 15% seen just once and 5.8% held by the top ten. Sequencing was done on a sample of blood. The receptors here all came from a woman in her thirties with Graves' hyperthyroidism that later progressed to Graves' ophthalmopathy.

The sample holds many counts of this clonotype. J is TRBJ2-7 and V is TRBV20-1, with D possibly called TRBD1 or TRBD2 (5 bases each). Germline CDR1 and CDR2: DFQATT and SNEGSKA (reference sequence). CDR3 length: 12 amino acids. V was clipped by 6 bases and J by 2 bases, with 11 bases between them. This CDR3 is CSATGTAYEQYF. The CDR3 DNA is TGCAGTGCAACCGGGACCGCCTACGAGCAGTACTTC.

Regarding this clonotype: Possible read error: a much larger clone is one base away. The CDR3 spells CASSDPGTANTGAFF. The CDR3 DNA follows: TGTGCCAGCAGTGACCCCGGGACAGCGAACACTGGAGCTTTCTTT. This chain joins TRBV25-1 and TRBJ1-1; 7 bases agree with TRBD1. The length of the CDR3 is 15 residues. The germline gives CDR1 MGHDK, CDR2 SYGVNS.

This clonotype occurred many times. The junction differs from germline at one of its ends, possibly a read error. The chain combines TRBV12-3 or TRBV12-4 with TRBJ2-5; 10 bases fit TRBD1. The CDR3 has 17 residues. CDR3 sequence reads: CASSYRDRGLPQGTQYF. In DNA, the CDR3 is TGTGCCAGCAGTTACCGCGACAGGGGGCTCCCCCAAGGGACCCAGTACTTC.

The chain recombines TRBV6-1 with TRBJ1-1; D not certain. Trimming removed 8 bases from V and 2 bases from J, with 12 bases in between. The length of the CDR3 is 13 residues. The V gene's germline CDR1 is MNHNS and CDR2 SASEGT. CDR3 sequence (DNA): TGTGCCAGCGCCAACCATGGAAACACTGAAGCTTTCTTT. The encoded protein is CASANHGNTEAFF.

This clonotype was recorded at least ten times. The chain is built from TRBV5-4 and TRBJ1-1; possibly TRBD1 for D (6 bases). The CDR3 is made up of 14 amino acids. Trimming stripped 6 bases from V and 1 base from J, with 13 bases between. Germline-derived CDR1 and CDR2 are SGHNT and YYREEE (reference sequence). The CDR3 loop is CASTLTGTNTEAFF. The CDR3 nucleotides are TGTGCCAGCACCCTAACAGGGACGAACACTGAAGCTTTCTTT.

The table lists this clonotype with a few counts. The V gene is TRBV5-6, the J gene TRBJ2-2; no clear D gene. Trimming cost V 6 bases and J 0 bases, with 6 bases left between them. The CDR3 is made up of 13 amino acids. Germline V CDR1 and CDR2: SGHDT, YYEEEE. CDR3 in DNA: TGTGCCAGCACCTCAACGAACACCGGGGAGCTGTTTTTT. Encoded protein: CASTSTNTGELFF.

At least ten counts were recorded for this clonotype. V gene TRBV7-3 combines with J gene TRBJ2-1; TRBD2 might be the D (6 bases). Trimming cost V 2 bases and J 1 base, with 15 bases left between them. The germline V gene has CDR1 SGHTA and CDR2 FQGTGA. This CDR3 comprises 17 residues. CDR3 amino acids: CASSLESSGLSYNEQFF. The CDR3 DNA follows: TGTGCCAGCAGCTTAGAGAGTAGCGGACTTTCCTACAATGAGCAGTTCTTC. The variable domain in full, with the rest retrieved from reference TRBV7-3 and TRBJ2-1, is GAGVSQTPSNKVTEKGKYVELRCDPISGHTALYWYRQSLGQGPEFLIYFQGTGAADDSGLPNDRFFAVRPEGSVSTLKIQRTERGDSAVYLCASSLESSGLSYNEQFFGPGTRLTVL.

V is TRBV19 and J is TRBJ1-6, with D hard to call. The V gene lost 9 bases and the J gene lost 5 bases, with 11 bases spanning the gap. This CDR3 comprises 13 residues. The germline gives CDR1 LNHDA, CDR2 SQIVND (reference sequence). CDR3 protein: CASGDRNNSPLHF. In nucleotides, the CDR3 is TGTGCCAGCGGCGATAGGAATAATTCACCCCTCCACTTT.

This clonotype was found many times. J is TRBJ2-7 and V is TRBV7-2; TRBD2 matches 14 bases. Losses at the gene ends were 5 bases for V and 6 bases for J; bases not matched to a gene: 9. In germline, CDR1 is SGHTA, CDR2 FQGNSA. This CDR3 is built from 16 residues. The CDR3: CASSPPTSGRAGEQYF. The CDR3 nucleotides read TGTGCCAGCAGCCCCCCGACTAGCGGGAGGGCCGGCGAGCAGTACTTC. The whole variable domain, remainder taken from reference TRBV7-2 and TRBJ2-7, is GAGVSQSPSNKVTEKGKDVELRCDPISGHTALYWYRQSLGQGLEFLIYFQGNSAPDKSGLPSDRFSAERTGGSVSTLTIQRTQQEDSAVYLCASSPPTSGRAGEQYFGPGTRLTVT.

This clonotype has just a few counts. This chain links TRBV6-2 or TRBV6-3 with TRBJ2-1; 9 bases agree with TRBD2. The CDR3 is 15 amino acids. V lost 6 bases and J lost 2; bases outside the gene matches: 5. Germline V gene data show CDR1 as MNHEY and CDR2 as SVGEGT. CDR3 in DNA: TGTGCCAGCAGAGACAGCGGGAGGACCTACAATGAGCAGTTCTTC. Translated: CASRDSGRTYNEQFF.

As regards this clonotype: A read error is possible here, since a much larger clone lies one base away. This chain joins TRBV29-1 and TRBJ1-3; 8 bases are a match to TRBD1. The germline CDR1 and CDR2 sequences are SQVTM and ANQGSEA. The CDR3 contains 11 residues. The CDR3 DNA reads TGCAGCGTCCGGACAGGGAACACCATACATTTT. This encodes CSVRTGNTIHF.

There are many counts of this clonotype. In nucleotides, the CDR3 is TGTGCCAGCAGCTTCCGACAGGGACGGGAGACCCAGTACTTC. Translating gives CASSFRQGRETQYF. The chain carries TRBV11-3 and TRBJ2-5, with 7 bases lining up with TRBD1. Germline loops: CDR1 SGHNT, CDR2 YENEEA. This CDR3 contains 14 residues. V was clipped by 3 bases and J by 5 bases; unmatched bases: 6.

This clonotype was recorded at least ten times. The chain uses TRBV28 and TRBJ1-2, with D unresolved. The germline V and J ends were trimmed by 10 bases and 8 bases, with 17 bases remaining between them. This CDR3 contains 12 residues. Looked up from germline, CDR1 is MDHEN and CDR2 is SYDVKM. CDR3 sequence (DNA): TGTGCCACTAAACTTGGGGAATTGGGCTACACCTTC. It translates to CATKLGELGYTF.

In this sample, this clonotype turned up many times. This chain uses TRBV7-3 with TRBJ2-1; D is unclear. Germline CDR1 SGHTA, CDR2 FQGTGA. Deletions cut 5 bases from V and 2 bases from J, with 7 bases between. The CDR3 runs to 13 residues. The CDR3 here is CASSGSTYNEQFF. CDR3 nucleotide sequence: TGTGCCAGCAGCGGAAGCACCTACAATGAGCAGTTCTTC.

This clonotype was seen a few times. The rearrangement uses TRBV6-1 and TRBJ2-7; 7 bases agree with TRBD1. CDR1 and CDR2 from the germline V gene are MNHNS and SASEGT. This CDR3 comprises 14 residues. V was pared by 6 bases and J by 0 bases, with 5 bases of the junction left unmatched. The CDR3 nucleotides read TGTGCCAGCAGGAAGGGACAGAACTCCTACGAGCAGTACTTC. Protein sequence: CASRKGQNSYEQYF.

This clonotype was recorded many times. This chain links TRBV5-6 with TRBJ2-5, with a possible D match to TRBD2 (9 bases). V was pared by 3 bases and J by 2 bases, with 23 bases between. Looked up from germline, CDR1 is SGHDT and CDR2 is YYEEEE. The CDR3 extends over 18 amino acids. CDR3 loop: CASSSRTGTSRVQETQYF. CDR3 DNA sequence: TGTGCCAGCAGCTCCCGGACAGGGACTAGCCGGGTACAAGAGACCCAGTACTTC. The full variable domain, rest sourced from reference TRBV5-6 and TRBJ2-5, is DAGVTQSPTHLIKTRGQQVTLRCSPKSGHDTVSWYQQALGQGPQFIFQYYEEEERQRGNFPDRFSGHQFPNYSSELNVNALLLGDSALYLCASSSRTGTSRVQETQYFGPGTRLLVL.

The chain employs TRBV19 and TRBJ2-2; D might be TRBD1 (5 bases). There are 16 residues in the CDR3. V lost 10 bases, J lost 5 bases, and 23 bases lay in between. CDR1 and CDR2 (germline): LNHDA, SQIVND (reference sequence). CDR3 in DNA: TGTGCCACCACACAGATGGCAGGGTCCTATACCGGGGAGCTGTTTTTT. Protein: CATTQMAGSYTGELFF.

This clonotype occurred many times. The CDR3 loop reads CASSSFQTTDTQYF. CDR3 DNA: TGTGCCAGCAGTTCCTTCCAAACCACAGATACGCAGTATTTT. The genes are TRBV27 and TRBJ2-3; D ambiguous. CDR1 MNHEY and CDR2 SMNVEV come from the germline V gene (reference sequence). This CDR3 has 14 residues. Trimming took 4 bases from V and 2 from J, leaving 10 bases between them.

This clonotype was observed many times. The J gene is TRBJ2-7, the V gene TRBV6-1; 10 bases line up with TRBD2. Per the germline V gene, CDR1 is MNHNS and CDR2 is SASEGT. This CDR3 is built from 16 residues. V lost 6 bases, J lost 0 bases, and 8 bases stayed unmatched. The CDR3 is CASSHGSSGSSYEQYF. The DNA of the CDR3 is TGTGCCAGCAGCCACGGATCTAGCGGGAGCTCCTACGAGCAGTACTTC.

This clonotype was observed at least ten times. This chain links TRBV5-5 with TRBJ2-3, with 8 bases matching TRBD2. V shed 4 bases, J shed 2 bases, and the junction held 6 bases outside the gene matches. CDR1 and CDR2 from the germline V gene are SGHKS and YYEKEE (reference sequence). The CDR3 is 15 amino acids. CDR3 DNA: TGTGCCAGCAGCGGGGTAGCGGGACCCACAGATACGCAGTATTTT. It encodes CASSGVAGPTDTQYF.